This TCR beta chain appears in the sequencing data of a study of cytomegalovirus exposure and HLA in healthy donors. The ends were cut back, 5 bases at V and 0 bases at J, with 7 bases in the middle. CDR1 is MNHNS and CDR2 is SASEGT in the germline V gene. The CDR3 covers 13 residues. In the PCR, 60 Vbeta and 13 Jbeta primers were used. Libraries were prepared by immunoSEQ multiplex PCR; TCRdb keeps only in-frame clonotypes and omits some of them. The sample records around 99,000 clones, approximately 80% being singletons. The chain is built from TRBV6-1 and TRBJ1-2; tentatively, D is TRBD1 (6 bases). The sequence was obtained from a man aged 40-55 years in good health and CMV-seronegative. The sequencing sample was made of PBMCs. The CDR3 protein is CASSTGTNYGYTF. The CDR3 nucleotides are TGTGCCAGCAGTACAGGGACTAACTATGGCTACACCTTC.